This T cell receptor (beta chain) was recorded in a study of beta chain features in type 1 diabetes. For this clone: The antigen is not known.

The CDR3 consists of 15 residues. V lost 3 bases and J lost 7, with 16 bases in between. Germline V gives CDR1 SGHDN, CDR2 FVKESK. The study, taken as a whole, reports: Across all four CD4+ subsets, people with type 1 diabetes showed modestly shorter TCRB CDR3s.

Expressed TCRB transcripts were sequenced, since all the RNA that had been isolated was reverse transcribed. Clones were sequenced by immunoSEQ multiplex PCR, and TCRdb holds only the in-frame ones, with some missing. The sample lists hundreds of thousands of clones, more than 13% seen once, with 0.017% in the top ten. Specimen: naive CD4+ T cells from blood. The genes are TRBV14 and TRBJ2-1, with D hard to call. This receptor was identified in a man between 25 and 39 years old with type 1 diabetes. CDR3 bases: TGTGCCAGCAGCCAGGGCCGGCAGAGTCGGAATGAGCAGTTCTTC. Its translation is CASSQGRQSRNEQFF.